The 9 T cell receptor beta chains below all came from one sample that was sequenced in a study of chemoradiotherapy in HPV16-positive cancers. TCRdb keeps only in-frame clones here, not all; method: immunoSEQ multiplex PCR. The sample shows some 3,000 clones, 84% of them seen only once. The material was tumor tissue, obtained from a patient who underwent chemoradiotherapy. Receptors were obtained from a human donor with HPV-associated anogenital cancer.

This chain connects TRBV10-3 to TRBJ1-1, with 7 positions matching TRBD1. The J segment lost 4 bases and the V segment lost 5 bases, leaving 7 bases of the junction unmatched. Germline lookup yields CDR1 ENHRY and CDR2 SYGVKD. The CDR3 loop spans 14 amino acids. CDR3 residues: CAISRQGASTEAFF. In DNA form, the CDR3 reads TGTGCCATCAGTAGACAGGGTGCTAGCACTGAAGCTTTCTTT.

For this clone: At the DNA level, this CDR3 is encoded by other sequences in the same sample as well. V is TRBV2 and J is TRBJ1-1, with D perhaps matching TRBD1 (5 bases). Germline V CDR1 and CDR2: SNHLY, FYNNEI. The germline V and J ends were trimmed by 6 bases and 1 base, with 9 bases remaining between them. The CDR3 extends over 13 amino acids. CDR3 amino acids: CASSQGENTEAFF. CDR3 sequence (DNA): TGTGCCAGCAGCCAGGGAGAGAACACTGAAGCTTTCTTT.

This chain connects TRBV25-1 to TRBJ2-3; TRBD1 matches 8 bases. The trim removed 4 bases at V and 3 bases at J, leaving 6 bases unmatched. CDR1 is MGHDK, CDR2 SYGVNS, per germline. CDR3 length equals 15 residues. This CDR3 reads CASSAGGLGTDTQYF. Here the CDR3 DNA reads TGTGCCAGCAGTGCAGGGGGCCTTGGAACAGATACGCAGTATTTT.

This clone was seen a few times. The CDR3 region is CASSGTENSPLHF. In DNA form, the CDR3 reads TGTGCCAGCAGCGGGACAGAGAATTCACCCCTCCACTTT. The chain links TRBV11-2 to TRBJ1-6; 7 nucleotides align to TRBD1. The germline V gene has CDR1 SGHAT and CDR2 FQNNGV. This CDR3 comprises 13 residues. V was clipped by 5 bases and J by 7 bases; unmatched bases: 2.

The CDR3 here is CASSLGIQGELFF. The CDR3 DNA sequence: TGCGCCAGCAGCTTGGGTATCCAGGGGGAACTGTTTTTT. The J gene is TRBJ1-4, the V gene TRBV5-1; 7 nucleotides agree with TRBD1. This CDR3 contains 13 residues. CDR1 is SGHRS, CDR2 YFSETQ, per germline. V lost 0 bases, J lost 12 bases, and 5 bases stayed unmatched.

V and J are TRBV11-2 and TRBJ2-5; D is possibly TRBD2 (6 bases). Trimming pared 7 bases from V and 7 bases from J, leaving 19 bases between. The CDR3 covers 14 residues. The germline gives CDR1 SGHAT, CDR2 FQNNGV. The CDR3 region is CASTPGDSWGTQYF. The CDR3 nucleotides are TGTGCCAGCACGCCCGGGGACTCCTGGGGGACCCAGTACTTC.

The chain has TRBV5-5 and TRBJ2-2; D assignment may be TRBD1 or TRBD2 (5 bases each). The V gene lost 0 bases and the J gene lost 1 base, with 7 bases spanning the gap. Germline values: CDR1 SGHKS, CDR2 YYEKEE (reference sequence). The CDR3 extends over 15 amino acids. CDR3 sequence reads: CASSLAGGNTGELFF. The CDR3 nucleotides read TGTGCCAGCAGCTTGGCTGGGGGGAACACCGGGGAGCTGTTTTTT. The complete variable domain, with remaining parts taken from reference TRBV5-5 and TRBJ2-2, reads DAGVTQSPTHLIKTRGQQVTLRCSPISGHKSVSWYQQVLGQGPQFIFQYYEKEERGRGNFPDRFSARQFPNYSSELNVNALLLGDSALYLCASSLAGGNTGELFFGEGSRLTVL.

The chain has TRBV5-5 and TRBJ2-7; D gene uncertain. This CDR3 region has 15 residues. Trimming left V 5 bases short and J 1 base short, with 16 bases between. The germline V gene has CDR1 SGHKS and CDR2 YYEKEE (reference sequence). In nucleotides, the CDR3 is TGTGCCAGCAGGGGATACCCGGAAAGGTCCTACGAGCAGTACTTC. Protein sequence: CASRGYPERSYEQYF.

CDR3 loop: CASSYPGTGTPEAFF. The CDR3 DNA is TGTGCCAGCAGTTACCCCGGGACAGGGACACCTGAAGCTTTCTTT. The rearrangement uses TRBV6-6 and TRBJ1-1; 9 bases agree with TRBD1. Trimming cost V 2 bases and J 6 bases; bases outside gene matches: 7. This CDR3 contains 15 residues. The V gene's germline CDR1 is MNHNY and CDR2 SVGAGI (reference sequence).